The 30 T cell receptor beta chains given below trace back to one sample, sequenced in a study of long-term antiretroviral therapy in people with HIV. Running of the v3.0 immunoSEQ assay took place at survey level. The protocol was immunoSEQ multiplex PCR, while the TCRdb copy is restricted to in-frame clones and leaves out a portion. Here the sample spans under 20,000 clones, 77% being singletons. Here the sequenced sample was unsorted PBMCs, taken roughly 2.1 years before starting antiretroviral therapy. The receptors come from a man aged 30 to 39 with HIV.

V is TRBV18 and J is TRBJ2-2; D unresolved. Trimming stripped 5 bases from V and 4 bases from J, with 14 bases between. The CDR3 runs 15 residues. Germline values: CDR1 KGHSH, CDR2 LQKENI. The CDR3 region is CASSSLADSTGELFF. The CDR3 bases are TGTGCCAGCTCATCCCTCGCCGACTCCACCGGGGAGCTGTTTTTT.

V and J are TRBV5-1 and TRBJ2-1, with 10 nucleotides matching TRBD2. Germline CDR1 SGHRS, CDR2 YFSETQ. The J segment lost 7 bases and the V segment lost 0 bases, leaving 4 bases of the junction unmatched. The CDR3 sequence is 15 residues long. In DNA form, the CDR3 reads TGCGCCAGCAGCTTGGCCCCTAGCGGGAGTAATGAGCAGTTCTTC. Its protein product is CASSLAPSGSNEQFF.

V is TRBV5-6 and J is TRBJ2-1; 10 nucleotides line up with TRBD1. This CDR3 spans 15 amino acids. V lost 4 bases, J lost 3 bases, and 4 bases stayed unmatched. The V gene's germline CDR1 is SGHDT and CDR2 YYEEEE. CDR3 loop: CASSLGQGVYNEQFF. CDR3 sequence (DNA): TGTGCCAGCAGCCTAGGACAGGGGGTCTACAATGAGCAGTTCTTC.

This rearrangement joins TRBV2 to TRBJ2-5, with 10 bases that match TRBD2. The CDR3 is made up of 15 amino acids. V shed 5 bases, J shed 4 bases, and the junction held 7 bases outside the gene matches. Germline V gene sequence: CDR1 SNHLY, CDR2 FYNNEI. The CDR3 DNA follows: TGTGCCAGCAGTTACGGTAGCGGGAGGAGAGAGACCCAGTACTTC. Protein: CASSYGSGRRETQYF.

The CDR3 DNA follows: TGTGCCACTCCAGGTGGCACAGATACGCAGTATTTT. Translation: CATPGGTDTQYF. The chain uses TRBV7-9 and TRBJ2-3; D is uncertain. The V gene lost 10 bases and the J gene lost 1 base, with 9 bases spanning the gap. The CDR3 totals 12 residues. CDR1 is SEHNR, CDR2 FQNEAQ, per germline (reference sequence).

CDR3 in amino acids: CASSLYQGLSGYTF. The CDR3 DNA follows: TGTGCCAGCAGCTTGTACCAGGGGTTGAGCGGCTACACCTTC. J is TRBJ1-2 and V is TRBV5-6; possible D gene TRBD1, 6 bases. V was cut by 1 base and J by 8 bases, with 15 bases left in between. Germline assignment: CDR1 SGHDT and CDR2 YYEEEE. The CDR3 has 14 residues.

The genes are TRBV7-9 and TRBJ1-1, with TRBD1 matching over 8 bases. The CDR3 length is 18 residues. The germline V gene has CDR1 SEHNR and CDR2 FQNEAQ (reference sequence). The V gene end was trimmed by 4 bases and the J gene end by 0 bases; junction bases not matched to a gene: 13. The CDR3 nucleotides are TGTGCCAGCAGCTCAAGTAGGACAGGGCGAGGCTTGAACACTGAAGCTTTCTTT. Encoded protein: CASSSSRTGRGLNTEAFF.

Here the CDR3 DNA reads TGTGCCAGCGGGGGGACTAGCGGGAGTTATGAGCAGTTCTTC. Protein sequence: CASGGTSGSYEQFF. The chain has TRBV7-6 and TRBJ2-1, with TRBD2 identical over 14 bases. CDR1 and CDR2 (germline): SGHVS, FNYEAQ. This CDR3 has 14 amino acids. V gave up 8 bases and J gave up 8 bases; unmatched junction bases: 5.

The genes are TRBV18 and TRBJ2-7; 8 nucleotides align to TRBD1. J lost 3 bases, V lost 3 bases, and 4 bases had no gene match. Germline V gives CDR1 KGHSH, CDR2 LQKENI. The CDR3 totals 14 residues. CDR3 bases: TGTGCCAGCTCACCTAGGACAGGGCTCTACGAGCAGTACTTC. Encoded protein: CASSPRTGLYEQYF.

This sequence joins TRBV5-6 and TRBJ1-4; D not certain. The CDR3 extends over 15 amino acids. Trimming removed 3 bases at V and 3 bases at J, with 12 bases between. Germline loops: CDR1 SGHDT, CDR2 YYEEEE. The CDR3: CASSSTGRANEKLFF. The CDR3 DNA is TGTGCCAGCAGCTCTACGGGTAGGGCTAATGAAAAACTGTTTTTT.

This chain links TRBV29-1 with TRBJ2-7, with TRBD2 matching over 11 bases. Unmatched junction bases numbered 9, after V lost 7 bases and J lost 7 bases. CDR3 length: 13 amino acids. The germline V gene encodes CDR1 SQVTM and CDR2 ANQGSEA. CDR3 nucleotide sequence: TGCAGCGGCGCGGGACTAGCGGTGGGGGAGCAGTACTTC. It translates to CSGAGLAVGEQYF.

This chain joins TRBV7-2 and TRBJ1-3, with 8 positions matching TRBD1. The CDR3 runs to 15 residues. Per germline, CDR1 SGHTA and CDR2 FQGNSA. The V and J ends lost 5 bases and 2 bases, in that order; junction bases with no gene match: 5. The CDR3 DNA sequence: TGTGCCAGCAGCGCCTTGACAGGGGCTGGAAACACCATATATTTT. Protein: CASSALTGAGNTIYF.

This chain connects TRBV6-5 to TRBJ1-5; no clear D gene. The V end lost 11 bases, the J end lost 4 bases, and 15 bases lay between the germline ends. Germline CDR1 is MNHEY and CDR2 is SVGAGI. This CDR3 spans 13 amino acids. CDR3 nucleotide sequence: TGTGCCTCACGCCCTATGAATAATCAGCCCCAGCATTTT. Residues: CASRPMNNQPQHF.

The CDR3 spells CASSSHSGNTEAFF. As DNA, the CDR3 is TGTGCCAGCAGCTCACATTCGGGAAACACTGAAGCTTTCTTT. The V and J genes are TRBV27 and TRBJ1-1; D remains unclear. The V end was cut by 6 bases, the J end by 2 bases, with 13 bases between. This CDR3 comprises 14 residues. CDR1 and CDR2 (germline): MNHEY, SMNVEV (reference sequence).

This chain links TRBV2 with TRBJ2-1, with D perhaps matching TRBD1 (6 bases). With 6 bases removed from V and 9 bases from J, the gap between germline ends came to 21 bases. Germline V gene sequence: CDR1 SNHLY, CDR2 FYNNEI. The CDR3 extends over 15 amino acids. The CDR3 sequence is CASSTDRSTQGEQFF. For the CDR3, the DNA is TGTGCCAGCAGCACGGACAGATCCACGCAGGGTGAGCAGTTCTTC.

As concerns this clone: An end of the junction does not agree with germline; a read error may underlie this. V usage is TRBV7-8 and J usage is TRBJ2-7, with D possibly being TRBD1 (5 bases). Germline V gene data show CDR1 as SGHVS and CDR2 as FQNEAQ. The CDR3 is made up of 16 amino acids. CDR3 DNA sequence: TGCGCCAGCAGCCAAGAAATGACAGCAGCAACCTACGAGCAGTACTTC. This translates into CASSQEMTAATYEQYF.

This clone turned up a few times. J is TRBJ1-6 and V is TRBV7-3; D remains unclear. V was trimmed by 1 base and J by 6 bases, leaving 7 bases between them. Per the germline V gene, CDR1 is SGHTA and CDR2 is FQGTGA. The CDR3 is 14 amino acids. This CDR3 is CASSLMRVNSPLHF. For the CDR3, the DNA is TGTGCCAGCAGCTTAATGCGGGTTAATTCACCCCTCCACTTT.

CDR3 bases: TGTGCCAGCAGTTCCCCGGACAGAACCTTAAATCAGCCCCAGCATTTT. It yields the protein CASSSPDRTLNQPQHF. This rearrangement joins TRBV6-6 to TRBJ1-5; maybe TRBD1 (6 bases). The CDR3 has 16 amino acids. Trimming removed 4 bases from V and 4 bases from J, with 17 bases in between. CDR1 and CDR2 (germline): MNHNY, SVGAGI (reference sequence).

CDR3 region: CASKGGVYNSPLHF. CDR3 nucleotides: TGTGCCAGCAAAGGGGGAGTTTATAATTCACCCCTCCACTTT. This chain links TRBV2 with TRBJ1-6; TRBD1 might be the D (6 bases). Germline CDR1 and CDR2: SNHLY and FYNNEI. V gave up 7 bases and J gave up 4 bases, with 11 bases separating them. The CDR3 extends over 14 amino acids. The complete variable domain, with remaining parts taken from reference TRBV2 and TRBJ1-6, reads EPEVTQTPSHQVTQMGQEVILRCVPISNHLYFYWYRQILGQKVEFLVSFYNNEISEKSEIFDDQFSVERPDGSNFTLKIRSTKLEDSAMYFCASKGGVYNSPLHFGNGTRLTVT.

The CDR3 bases are TGTGCCAGCAGACGGGACCAAAACACCGGGGAGCTGTTTTTT. Its translation: CASRRDQNTGELFF. The rearrangement joins TRBV7-2 to TRBJ2-2; possibly TRBD1 or TRBD2 for D (5 bases each). Germline CDR1 is SGHTA and CDR2 is FQGNSA. V was cut by 6 bases and J by 2 bases, with 10 bases left in between. The CDR3 loop spans 14 amino acids.

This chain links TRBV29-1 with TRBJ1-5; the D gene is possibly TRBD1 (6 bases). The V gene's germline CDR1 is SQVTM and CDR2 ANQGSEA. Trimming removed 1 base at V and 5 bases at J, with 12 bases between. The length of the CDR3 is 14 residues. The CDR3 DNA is TGCAGCGTTGAAGTGATGGGGGGCCATCAGCCCCAGCATTTT. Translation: CSVEVMGGHQPQHF.

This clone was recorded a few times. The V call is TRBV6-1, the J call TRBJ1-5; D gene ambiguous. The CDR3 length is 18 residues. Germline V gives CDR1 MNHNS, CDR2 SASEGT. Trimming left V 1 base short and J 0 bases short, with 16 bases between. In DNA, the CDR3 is TGTGCCAGCAGTGAAGTCCTAGAGGCAGAGTATAGCAATCAGCCCCAGCATTTT. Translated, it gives CASSEVLEAEYSNQPQHF.

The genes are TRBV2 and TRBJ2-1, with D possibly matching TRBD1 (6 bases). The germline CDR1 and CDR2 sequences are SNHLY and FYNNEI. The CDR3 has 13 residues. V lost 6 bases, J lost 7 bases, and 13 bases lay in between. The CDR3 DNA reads TGTGCCAGCAGGCAGGGGTCGGGGAATGAGCAGTTCTTC. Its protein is CASRQGSGNEQFF.

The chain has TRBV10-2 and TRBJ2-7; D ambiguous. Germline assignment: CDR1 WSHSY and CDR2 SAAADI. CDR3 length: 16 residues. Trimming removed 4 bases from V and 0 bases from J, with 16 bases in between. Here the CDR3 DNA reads TGCGCCAGCAGTGGGAGTGGAGCGATGGGCTCCTACGAGCAGTACTTC. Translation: CASSGSGAMGSYEQYF.

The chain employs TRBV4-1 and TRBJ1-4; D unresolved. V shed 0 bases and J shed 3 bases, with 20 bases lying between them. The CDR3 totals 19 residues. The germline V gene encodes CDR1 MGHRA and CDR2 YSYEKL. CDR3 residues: CASSQEVPAKSAANEKLFF. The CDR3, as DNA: TGCGCCAGCAGCCAAGAAGTCCCAGCCAAGTCGGCGGCTAATGAAAAACTGTTTTTT.

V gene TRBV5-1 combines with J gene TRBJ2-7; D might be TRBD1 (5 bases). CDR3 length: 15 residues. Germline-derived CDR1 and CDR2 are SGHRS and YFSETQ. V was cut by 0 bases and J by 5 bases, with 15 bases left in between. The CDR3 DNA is TGCGCCAGCAGCTTGGAGGGCAGGGTGTGGGACGAGCAGTACTTC. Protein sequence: CASSLEGRVWDEQYF.

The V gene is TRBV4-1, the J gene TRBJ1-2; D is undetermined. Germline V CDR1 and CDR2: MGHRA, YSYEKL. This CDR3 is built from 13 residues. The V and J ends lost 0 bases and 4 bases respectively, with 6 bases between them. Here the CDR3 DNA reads TGCGCCAGCAGCCAAGAAAACGGCTATGGCTACACCTTC. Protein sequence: CASSQENGYGYTF.

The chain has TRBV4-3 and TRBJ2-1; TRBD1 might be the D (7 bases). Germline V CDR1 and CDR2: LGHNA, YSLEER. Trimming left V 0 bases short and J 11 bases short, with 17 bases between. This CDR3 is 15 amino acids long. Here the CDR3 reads CASSQESGGSDQQFF. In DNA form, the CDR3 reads TGCGCCAGCAGCCAAGAATCAGGGGGGAGTGACCAGCAGTTCTTC.

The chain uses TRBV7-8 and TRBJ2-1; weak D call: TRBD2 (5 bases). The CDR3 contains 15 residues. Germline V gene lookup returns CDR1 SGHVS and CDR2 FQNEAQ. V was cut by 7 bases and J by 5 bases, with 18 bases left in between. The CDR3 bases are TGTGCCAGCACCGCCACTAGTAATGGGGACAATGAGCAGTTCTTC. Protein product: CASTATSNGDNEQFF.

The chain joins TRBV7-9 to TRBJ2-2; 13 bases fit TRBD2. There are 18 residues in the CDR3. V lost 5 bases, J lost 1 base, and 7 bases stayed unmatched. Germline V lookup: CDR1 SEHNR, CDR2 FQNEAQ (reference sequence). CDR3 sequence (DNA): TGTGCCAGCAGCCTCCGGACTAGCGGGGGAATGAACACCGGGGAGCTGTTTTTT. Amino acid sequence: CASSLRTSGGMNTGELFF.